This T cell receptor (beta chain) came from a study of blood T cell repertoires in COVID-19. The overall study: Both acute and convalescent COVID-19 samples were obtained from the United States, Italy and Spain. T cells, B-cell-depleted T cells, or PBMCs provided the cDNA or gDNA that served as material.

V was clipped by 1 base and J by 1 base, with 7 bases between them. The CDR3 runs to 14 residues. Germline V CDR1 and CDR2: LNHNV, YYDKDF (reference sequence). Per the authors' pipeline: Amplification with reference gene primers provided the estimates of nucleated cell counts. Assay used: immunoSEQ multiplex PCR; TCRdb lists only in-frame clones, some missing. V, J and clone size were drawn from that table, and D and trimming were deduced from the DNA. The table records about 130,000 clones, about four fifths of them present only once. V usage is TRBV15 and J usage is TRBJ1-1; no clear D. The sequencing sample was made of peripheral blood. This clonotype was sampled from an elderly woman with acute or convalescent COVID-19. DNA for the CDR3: TGTGCCACCAGCAGAGGAGAGGGGAACACTGAAGCTTTCTTT. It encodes CATSRGEGNTEAFF.